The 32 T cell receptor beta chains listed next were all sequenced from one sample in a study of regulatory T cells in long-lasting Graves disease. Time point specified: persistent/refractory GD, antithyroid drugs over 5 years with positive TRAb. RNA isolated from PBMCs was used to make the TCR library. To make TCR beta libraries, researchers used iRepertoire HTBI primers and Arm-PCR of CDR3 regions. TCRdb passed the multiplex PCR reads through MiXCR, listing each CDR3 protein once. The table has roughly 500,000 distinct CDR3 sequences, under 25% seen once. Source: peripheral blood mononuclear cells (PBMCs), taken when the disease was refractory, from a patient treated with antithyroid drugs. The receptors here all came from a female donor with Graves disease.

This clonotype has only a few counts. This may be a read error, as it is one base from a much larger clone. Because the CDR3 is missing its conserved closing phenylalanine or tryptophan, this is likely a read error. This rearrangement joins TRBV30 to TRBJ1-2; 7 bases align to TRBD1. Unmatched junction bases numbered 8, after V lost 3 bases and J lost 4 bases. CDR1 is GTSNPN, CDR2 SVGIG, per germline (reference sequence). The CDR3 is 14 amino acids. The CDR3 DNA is TGTGCCTGGAGGCGAGACAGGGCAAGCTATGGCTACACCTCC. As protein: CAWRRDRASYGYTS.

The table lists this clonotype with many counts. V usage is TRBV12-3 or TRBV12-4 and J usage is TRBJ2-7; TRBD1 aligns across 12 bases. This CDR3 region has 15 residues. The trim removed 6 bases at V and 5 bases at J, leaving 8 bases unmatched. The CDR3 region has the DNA TGTGCCAGCAGCCGCCGGGACAGGGGGCCCAACGAGCAGTACTTC. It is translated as CASSRRDRGPNEQYF.

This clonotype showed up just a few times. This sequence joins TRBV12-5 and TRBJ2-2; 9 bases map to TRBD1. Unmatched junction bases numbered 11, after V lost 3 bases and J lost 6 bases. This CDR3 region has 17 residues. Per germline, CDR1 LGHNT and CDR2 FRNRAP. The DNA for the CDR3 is TGTGCTAGTGGTTTCATCCTCCCGGGACAGGGTCCCGGGGAGCTGTTTTTT. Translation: CASGFILPGQGPGELFF.

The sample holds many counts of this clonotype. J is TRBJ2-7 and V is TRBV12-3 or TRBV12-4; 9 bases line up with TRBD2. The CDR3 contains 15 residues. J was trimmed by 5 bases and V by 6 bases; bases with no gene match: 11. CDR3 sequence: CASRISGRGRDEQYF. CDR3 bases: TGTGCCAGCAGAATTAGCGGGAGAGGAAGAGACGAGCAGTACTTC.

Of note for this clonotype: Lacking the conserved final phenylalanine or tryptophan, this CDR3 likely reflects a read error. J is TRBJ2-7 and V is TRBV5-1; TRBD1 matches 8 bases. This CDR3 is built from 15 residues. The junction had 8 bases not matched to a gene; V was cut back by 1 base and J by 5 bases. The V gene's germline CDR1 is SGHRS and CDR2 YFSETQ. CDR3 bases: TGCGCCAGCAGCTTGATACGGACAGGGTCGGACGAGCAGTACTAC. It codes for CASSLIRTGSDEQYY.

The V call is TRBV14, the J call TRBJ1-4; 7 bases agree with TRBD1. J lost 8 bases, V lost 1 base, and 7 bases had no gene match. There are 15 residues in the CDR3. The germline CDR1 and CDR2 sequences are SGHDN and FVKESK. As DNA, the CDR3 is TGTGCCAGCAGCCAAGGACAGGGTTGGGACGAAAAACTGTTTTTT. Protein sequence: CASSQGQGWDEKLFF.

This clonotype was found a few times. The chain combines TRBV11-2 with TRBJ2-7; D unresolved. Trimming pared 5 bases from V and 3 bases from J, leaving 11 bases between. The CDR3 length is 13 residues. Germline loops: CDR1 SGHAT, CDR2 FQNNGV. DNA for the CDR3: TGTGCCAGCAGCCCCCTCGTGGACTACGAGCAGTACTTC. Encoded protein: CASSPLVDYEQYF.

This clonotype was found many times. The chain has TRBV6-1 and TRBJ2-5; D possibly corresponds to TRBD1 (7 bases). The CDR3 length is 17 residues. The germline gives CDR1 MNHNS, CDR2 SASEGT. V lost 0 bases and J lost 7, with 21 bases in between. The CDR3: CASSEAIRNRGGTTQYF. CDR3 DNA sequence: TGTGCCAGCAGTGAAGCAATCCGGAACAGGGGAGGAACGACCCAGTACTTC.

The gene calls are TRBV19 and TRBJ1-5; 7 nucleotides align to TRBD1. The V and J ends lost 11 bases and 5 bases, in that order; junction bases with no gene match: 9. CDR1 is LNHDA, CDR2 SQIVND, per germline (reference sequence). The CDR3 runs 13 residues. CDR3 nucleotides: TGTGCCGGCTCTGGGAGGGGGCATCAGCCCCAGCATTTT. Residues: CAGSGRGHQPQHF.

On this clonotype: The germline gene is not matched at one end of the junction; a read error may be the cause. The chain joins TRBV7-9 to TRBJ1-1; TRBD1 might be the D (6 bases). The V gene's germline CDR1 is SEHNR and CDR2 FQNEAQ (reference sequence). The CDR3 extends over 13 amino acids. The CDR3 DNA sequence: TGTGCCGGCAGCTTAAAGTTCCAGGGGAGAACTTTCTTT. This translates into CAGSLKFQGRTFF.

For the CDR3, the DNA is TGTGCCAGCAGCCCGGACACCAGCTCCTACAATGAGCAGTTCTTC. It translates to CASSPDTSSYNEQFF. The chain employs TRBV11-2 and TRBJ2-1, with TRBD1 as a possible D gene (5 bases). The ends were cut back, 5 bases at V and 0 bases at J, with 11 bases in the middle. Germline V gene sequence: CDR1 SGHAT, CDR2 FQNNGV. The CDR3 is made up of 15 amino acids.

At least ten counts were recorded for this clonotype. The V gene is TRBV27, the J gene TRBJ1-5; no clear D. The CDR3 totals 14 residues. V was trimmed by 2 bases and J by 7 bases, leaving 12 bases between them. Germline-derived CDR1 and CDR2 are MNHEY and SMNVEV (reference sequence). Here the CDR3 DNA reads TGTGCCAGCAGTTTAATTGGGTCGTACCAGCCCCAGCATTTT. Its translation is CASSLIGSYQPQHF.

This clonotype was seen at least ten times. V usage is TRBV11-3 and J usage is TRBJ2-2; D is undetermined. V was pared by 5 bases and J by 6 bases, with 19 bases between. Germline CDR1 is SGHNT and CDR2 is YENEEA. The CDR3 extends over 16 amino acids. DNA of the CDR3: TGTGCCAGCAGCCTCATACGTCCCAGGAGCTCCGGGGAGCTGTTTTTT. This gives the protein CASSLIRPRSSGELFF.

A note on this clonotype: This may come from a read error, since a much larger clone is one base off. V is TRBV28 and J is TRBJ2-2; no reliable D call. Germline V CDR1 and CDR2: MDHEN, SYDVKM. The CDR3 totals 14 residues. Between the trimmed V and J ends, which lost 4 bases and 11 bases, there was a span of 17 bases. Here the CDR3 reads CASSSPPPPTELFF. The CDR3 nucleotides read TGTGCCAGCAGTTCGCCCCCGCCCCCCACCGAGCTGTTTTTT.

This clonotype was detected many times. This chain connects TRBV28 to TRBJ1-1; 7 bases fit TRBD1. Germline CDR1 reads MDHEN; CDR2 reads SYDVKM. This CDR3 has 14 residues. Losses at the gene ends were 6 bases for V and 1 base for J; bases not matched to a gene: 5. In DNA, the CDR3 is TGTGCCAGCAGGCCCGGGACAGCGAACACTGAAGCTTTCTTT. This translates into CASRPGTANTEAFF.

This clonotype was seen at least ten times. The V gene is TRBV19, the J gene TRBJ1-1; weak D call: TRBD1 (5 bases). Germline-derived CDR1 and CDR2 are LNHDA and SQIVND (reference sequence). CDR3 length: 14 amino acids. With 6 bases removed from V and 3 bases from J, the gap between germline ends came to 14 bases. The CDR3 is CASRRIDSYTEAFF. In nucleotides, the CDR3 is TGTGCCAGTAGAAGGATCGACAGCTACACTGAAGCTTTCTTT. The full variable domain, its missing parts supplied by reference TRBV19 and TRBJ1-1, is DGGITQSPKYLFRKEGQNVTLSCEQNLNHDAMYWYRQDPGQGLRLIYYSQIVNDFQKGDIAEGYSVSREKKESFPLTVTSAQKNPTAFYLCASRRIDSYTEAFFGQGTRLTVV.

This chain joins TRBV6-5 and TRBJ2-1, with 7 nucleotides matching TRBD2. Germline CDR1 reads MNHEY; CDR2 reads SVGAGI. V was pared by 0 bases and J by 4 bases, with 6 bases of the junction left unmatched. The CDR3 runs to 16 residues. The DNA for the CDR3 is TGTGCCAGCAGTTACTCGCGCAAGCGGGAATACAATGAGCAGTTCTTC. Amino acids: CASSYSRKREYNEQFF.

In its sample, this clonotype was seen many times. The CDR3 region has the DNA TGTGCCAGCAGCCCGATTATAGAGTGGGGCACTACTGAAGCTTTCTTT. Translating it yields CASSPIIEWGTTEAFF. The rearrangement uses TRBV11-2 and TRBJ1-1; weak D call: TRBD1 (5 bases). V was trimmed by 5 bases and J by 5 bases, leaving 21 bases between them. In germline, CDR1 is SGHAT, CDR2 FQNNGV. There are 16 residues in the CDR3.

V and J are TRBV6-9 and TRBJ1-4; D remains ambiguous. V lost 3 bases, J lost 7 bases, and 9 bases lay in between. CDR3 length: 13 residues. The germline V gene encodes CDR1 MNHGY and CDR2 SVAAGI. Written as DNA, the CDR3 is TGTGCCAGCAGTTACCCTGGTCGTGAAAAACTGTTTTTT. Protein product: CASSYPGREKLFF.

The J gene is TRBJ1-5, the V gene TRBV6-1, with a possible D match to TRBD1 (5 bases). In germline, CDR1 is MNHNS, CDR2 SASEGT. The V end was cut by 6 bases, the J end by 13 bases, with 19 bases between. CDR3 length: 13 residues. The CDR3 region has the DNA TGTGCCAGCAGAAAGGGTCCTGGGACGGCTCAGCATTTT. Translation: CASRKGPGTAQHF.

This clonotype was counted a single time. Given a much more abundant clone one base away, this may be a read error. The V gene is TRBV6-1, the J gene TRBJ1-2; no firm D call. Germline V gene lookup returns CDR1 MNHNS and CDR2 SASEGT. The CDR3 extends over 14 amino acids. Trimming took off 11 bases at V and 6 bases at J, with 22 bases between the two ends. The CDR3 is CAVHPDLTLDGYTF. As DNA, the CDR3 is TGTGCCGTGCACCCCGATCTAACACTCGATGGCTACACCTTC.

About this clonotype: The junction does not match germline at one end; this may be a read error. This chain's CDR3 is CNVDGQGVGDYGYTF. The DNA for the CDR3 is TGCAACGTTGATGGGCAGGGGGTAGGAGACTATGGCTACACCTTC. V gene TRBV29-1 combines with J gene TRBJ1-2; 7 bases are a match to TRBD1. Germline CDR1 is SQVTM and CDR2 is ANQGSEA. CDR3 length: 15 residues.

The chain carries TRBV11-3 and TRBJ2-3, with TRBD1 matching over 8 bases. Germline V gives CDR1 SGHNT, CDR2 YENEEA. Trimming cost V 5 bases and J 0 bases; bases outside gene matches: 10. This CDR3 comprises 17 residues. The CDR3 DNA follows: TGTGCCAGCAGCCAAATTTCGACAGGGGCTAGCACAGATACGCAGTATTTT. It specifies CASSQISTGASTDTQYF. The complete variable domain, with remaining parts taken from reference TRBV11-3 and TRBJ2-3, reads EAGVVQSPRYKIIEKKQPVAFWCNPISGHNTLYWYLQNLGQGPELLIRYENEEAVDDSQLPKDRFSAERLKGVDSTLKIQPAELGDSAVYLCASSQISTGASTDTQYFGPGTRLTVL.

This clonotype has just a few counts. CDR3 sequence: CASSFPRQGIYQETQYF. In DNA, the CDR3 is TGTGCCAGCAGTTTCCCGCGACAGGGGATTTACCAAGAGACCCAGTACTTC. The V gene is TRBV28, the J gene TRBJ2-5; 8 nucleotides agree with TRBD1. CDR1 and CDR2 (germline): MDHEN, SYDVKM. This CDR3 has 17 residues. V lost 3 bases and J lost 0; bases outside the gene matches: 9.

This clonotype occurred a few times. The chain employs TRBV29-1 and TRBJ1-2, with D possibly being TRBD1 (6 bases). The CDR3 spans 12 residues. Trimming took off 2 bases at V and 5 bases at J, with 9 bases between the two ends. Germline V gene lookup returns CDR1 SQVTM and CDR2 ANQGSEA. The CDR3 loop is CSVETGFYGYTF. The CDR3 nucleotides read TGCAGCGTTGAAACAGGGTTTTATGGCTACACCTTC.

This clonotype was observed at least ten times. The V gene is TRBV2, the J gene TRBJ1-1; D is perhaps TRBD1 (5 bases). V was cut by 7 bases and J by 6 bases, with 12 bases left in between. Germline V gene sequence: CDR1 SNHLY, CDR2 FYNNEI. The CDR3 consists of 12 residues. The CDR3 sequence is CASIRRDAEAFF. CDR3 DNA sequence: TGTGCCAGCATCCGGCGGGACGCTGAAGCTTTCTTT.

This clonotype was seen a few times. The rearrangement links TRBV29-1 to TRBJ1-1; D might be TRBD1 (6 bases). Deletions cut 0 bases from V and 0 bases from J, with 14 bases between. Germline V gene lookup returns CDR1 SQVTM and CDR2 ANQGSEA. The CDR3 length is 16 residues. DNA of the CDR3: TGCAGCGTTGAAGATCGACAGGCCTCCATGAACACTGAAGCTTTCTTT. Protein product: CSVEDRQASMNTEAFF.

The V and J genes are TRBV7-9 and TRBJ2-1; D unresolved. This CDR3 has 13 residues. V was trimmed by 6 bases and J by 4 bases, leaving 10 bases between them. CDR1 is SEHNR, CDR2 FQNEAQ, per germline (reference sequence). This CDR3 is CASSSVQYNEQFF. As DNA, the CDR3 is TGTGCCAGCAGTTCTGTACAATACAATGAGCAGTTCTTC.

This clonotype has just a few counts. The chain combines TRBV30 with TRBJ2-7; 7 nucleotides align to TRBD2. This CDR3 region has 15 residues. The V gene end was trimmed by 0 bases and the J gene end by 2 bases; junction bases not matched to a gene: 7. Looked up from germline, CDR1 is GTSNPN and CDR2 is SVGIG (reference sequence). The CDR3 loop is CAWSVSSGLTYEQYF. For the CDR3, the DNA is TGTGCCTGGAGTGTATCTAGCGGATTGACCTACGAGCAGTACTTC. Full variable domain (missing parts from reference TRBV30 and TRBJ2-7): SQTIHQWPATLVQPVGSPLSLECTVEGTSNPNLYWYRQAAGRGLQLLFYSVGIGQISSEVPQNLSASRPQDRQFILSSKKLLLSDSGFYLCAWSVSSGLTYEQYFGPGTRLTVT.

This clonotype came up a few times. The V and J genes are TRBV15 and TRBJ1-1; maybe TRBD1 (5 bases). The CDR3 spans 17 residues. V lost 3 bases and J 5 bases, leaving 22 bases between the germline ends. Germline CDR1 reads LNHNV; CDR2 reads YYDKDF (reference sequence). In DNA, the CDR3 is TGTGCCACCAGCAGCCCGTCCCACCAAGGGGTAGGAACTGAAGCTTTCTTT. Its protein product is CATSSPSHQGVGTEAFF.

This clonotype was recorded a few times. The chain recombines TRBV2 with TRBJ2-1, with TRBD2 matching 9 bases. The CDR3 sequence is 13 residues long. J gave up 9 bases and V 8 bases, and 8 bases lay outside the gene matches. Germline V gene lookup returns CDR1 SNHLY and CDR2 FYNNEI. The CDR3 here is CASPGTSSSEQFF. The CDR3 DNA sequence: TGTGCCAGCCCCGGGACTAGCTCCTCTGAGCAGTTCTTC.

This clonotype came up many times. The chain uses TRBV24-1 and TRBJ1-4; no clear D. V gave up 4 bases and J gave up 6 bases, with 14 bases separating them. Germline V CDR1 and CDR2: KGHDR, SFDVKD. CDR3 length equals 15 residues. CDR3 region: CATSDGLIPYEKLFF. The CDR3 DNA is TGTGCCACCAGTGACGGGTTGATTCCGTATGAAAAACTGTTTTTT.